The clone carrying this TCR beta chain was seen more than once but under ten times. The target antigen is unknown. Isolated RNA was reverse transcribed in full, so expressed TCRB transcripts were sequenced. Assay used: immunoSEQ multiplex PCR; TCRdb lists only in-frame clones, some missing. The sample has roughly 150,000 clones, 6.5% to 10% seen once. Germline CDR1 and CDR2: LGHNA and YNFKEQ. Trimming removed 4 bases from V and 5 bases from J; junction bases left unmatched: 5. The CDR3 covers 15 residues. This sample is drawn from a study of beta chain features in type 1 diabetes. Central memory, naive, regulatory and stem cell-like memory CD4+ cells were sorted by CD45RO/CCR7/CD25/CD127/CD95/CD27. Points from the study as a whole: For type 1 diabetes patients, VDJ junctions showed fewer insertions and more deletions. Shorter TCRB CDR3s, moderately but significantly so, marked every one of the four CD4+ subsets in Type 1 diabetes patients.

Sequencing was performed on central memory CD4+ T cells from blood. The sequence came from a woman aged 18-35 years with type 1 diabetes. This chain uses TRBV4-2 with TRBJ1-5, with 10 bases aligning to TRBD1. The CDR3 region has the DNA TGTGCCAGCAGCCTCTTTGGGACAGGGGATCAGCCCCAGCATTTT. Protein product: CASSLFGTGDQPQHF.